A selection of T cell receptor beta chains follows, all from one sample in a study of identifying expanded T cells in peripheral blood. The method was immunoSEQ multiplex PCR; TCRdb's version includes in-frame clones alone and lacks a portion of them. The table records around 78,000 clones, roughly 81% of them present only once. Sequenced material: blood. The receptors here all came from a person between 18 and 69 years old in good health. The CDR3 runs from the conserved cysteine through the conserved F or W. A D gene is named only where the DNA matches it firmly. Rows may omit the clone size; those that give it use once, few, many or a size class.

V,D,J,size,DNA,CDR3
TRBV4-1,TRBD2,TRBJ2-7,NA,TGCGCCAGCAGCCAAGATCCGGGGTCTAGCGGATACTACGAGCAGTACTTC,CASSQDPGSSGYYEQYF
TRBV11-2,NA,TRBJ1-3,few,TGTGCCAGCAGATCCACAGTTTCGGGAAACACCATATATTTT,CASRSTVSGNTIYF
TRBV6-1,NA,TRBJ1-2,NA,TGTGCCAGCAGTGAACCCCGGTGGGGTAACTATGGCTACACCTTC,CASSEPRWGNYGYTF
TRBV27,NA,TRBJ1-2,NA,TGTGCCAGCAGTTTATCTCTAACGGGTGGCTACACCTTC,CASSLSLTGGYTF
TRBV19,TRBD1,TRBJ2-5,NA,TGTGCCAGTGCCCAGGGGGCTGGAGGCCAAGAGACCCAGTACTTC,CASAQGAGGQETQYF
TRBV7-3,TRBD2,TRBJ2-3,once,TGTGCCAGCAGCTATAGCGGGATTAAATACGATACGCAGTATTTT,CASSYSGIKYDTQYF
TRBV7-3,TRBD2,TRBJ2-1,NA,TGTGCCAGCAGCTTAGGGGTCCTTAGCGGGAGTATTGATGAGCAGTTCTTC,CASSLGVLSGSIDEQFF
TRBV5-1,NA,TRBJ2-5,NA,TGCGCCAGCAGCTCCCAAGAGACCCAGTACTTC,CASSSQETQYF
TRBV19,NA,TRBJ2-1,NA,TGTGCCAGTAGTCGCTTTACAGGCAGCTCCTACAATGAGCAGTTCTTC,CASSRFTGSSYNEQFF
TRBV15,TRBD1,TRBJ1-2,NA,TGTGCCACCAGCAGGGACAGGGGGACTAACTATGGCTACACCTTC,CATSRDRGTNYGYTF
TRBV18,NA,TRBJ1-5,NA,TGTGCCAGCTCACCAGGTGGCGGTCAGCCCCAGCATTTT,CASSPGGGQPQHF
TRBV6-4,TRBD1,TRBJ1-2,NA,TGTGCCAGCAGCCTAGGACAGGGCCTAGGCTACACCTTC,CASSLGQGLGYTF
TRBV19,TRBD2,TRBJ2-1,NA,TGTGCCAGTAGCGACCTCCTAGCGGGAGGTCCCTACAATGAGCAGTTCTTC,CASSDLLAGGPYNEQFF
TRBV28,NA,TRBJ1-1,NA,TGTGCCAGCAGTTTATCCAGGGTGAACACTGAAGCTTTCTTT,CASSLSRVNTEAFF
TRBV25-1,NA,TRBJ2-5,NA,TGTGCCAGCAGTCCCCCGTACTTC,CASSPPYF